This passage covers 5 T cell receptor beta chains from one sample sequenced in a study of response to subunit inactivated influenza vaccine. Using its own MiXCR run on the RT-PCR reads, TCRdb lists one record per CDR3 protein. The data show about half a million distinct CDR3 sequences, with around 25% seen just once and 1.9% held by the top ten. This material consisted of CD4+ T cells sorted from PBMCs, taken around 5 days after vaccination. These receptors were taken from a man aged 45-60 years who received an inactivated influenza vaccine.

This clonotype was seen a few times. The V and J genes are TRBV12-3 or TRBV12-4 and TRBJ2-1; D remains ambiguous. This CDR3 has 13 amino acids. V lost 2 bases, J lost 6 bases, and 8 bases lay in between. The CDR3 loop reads CASSLFLPNEQFF. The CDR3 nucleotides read TGTGCCAGCAGTTTATTTCTACCCAATGAGCAGTTCTTC.

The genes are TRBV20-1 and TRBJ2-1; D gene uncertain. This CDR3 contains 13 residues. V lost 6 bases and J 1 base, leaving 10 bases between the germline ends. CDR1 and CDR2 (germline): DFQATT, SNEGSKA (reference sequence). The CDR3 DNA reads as TGCAGTGCCCCCGCCTCTTCCTACAATGAGCAGTTCTTC. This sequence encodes CSAPASSYNEQFF.

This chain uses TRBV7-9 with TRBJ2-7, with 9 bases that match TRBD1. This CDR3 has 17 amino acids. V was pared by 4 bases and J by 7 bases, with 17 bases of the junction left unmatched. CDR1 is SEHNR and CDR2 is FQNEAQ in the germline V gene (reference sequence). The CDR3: CASSSYTRWTGVGEQYF. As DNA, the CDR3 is TGTGCCAGCAGCTCGTACACCCGTTGGACAGGGGTTGGGGAGCAGTACTTC.

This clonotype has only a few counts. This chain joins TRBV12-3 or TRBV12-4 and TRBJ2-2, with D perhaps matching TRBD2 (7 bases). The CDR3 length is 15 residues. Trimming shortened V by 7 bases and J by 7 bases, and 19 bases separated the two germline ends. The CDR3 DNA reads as TGTGCCAGCAACCTGGGGGGGCCTAGTTTCGGGGAGCTGTTTTTT. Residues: CASNLGGPSFGELFF.

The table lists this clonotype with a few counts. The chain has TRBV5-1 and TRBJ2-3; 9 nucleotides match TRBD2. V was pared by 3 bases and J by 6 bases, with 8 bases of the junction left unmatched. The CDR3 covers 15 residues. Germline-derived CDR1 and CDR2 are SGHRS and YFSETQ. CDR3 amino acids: CASSSALAGTDTQYF. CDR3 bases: TGCGCCAGCAGCTCGGCGCTAGCGGGAACCGATACGCAGTATTTT.